This TCR beta chain was captured by sequencing in a study of T cell changes during pregnancy in multiple sclerosis. The CDR3 has 15 residues. Germline V gene data show CDR1 as MNHEY and CDR2 as SMNVEV (reference sequence). V gave up 6 bases and J gave up 3 bases; unmatched junction bases: 10. TCRdb's copy holds only in-frame clones and misses some; the assay was immunoSEQ multiplex PCR. Seen here are around 50,000 clones, around 93% observed once, and the top ten hold over 4.5%. V and J are TRBV27 and TRBJ2-7, with 8 bases matching TRBD1. This receptor was taken from a female donor with multiple sclerosis, enrolled in a pregnancy study. Source: CD8+ T cells from peripheral blood mononuclear cells, taken in the first trimester of pregnancy. CDR3 coding DNA: TGTGCCAGCAGCCACCTCGGACAGGGCTACTACGAGCAGTACTTC. Amino acid sequence: CASSHLGQGYYEQYF.